The T cell receptor beta chain described here comes from a study of CD8 T cells in Susac syndrome. cDNA came from roughly 0.53 to 1 ug RNA primed by random hexamers. TCRdb reprocessed the immunoSEQ multiplex PCR reads with MiXCR, giving one entry per CDR3 protein. The table lists approximately 120,000 distinct CDR3 sequences, just under 95% of them singletons, with more than 0.075% in the top ten. CDR1 is SGHDN, CDR2 FVKESK, per germline. The CDR3 has 16 residues. With V trimmed by 6 bases and J by 1 base, 9 bases remained unmatched. This rearrangement joins TRBV14 to TRBJ2-3, with 8 bases matching TRBD2. This TCR derives from a human donor in good health. Sequencing used CD4+ T cells from PBMCs. CDR3 in DNA: TGTGCCAGCAGTCCTTTAGGAGCGGGAGGCACAGATACGCAGTATTTT. Protein sequence: CASSPLGAGGTDTQYF.